These 27 T cell receptor beta chains share one sample of origin, sequenced in a study of OX40 agonist ivuxolimab in advanced cancers. The assay was immunoSEQ multiplex PCR, and TCRdb's table has in-frame clones only and misses some. Here the sample spans more than 45,000 clones, approximately 94% being singletons. Specimen: CD4+ or CD8+ T cells sorted from blood, collected in a trial of the OX40 agonist ivuxolimab. Receptors were obtained from an adult with an advanced solid tumor such as melanoma, head and neck, liver or kidney cancer.

The V and J genes are TRBV21-1 and TRBJ2-7; the D call TRBD1 from the table was never checked on the DNA. TRBV21-1 counts as a pseudogene. The CDR3 contains 15 residues. The DNA of the CDR3 is TGTGCCAGCAGCACCAGGGACAGGGATTCCTACGAGCAGTACTTC. It is translated as CASSTRDRDSYEQYF.

This chain uses TRBV6-1 with TRBJ1-4; no clear D gene. The CDR3 consists of 11 residues. The V gene's germline CDR1 is MNHNS and CDR2 SASEGT. Trimming cost V 2 bases and J 14 bases, with 9 bases left between them. The CDR3 coding sequence is TGTGCCAGCAGTGAATCTGGGTGGCTGTTTTTT. This encodes CASSESGWLFF.

The rearrangement joins TRBV5-4 to TRBJ2-5, with TRBD1 matching 7 bases. The ends lost 4 bases at V and 2 bases at J; junction bases unmatched: 2. Germline V gene lookup returns CDR1 SGHNT and CDR2 YYREEE (reference sequence). The CDR3 has 13 residues. CDR3: CASSTGQQETQYF. CDR3 in DNA: TGTGCCAGCAGCACGGGACAGCAAGAGACCCAGTACTTC.

The chain uses TRBV5-1 and TRBJ2-3; a possible D gene is TRBD2 (6 bases). Looked up from germline, CDR1 is SGHRS and CDR2 is YFSETQ. The CDR3 consists of 16 residues. Between the trimmed V and J ends, which lost 0 bases and 4 bases, there was a span of 15 bases. In DNA form, the CDR3 reads TGCGCCAGCAGCTTGGAGGATGGCGGGAAAGCAGATACGCAGTATTTT. It encodes CASSLEDGGKADTQYF.

This chain's CDR3 is CASSEPGTGGVGHTIYF. CDR3 sequence (DNA): TGTGCCAGCAGTGAACCCGGGACAGGGGGTGTCGGTCACACCATATATTTT. V gene TRBV6-1 combines with J gene TRBJ1-3, with 11 bases identical to TRBD1. Trimming at V came to 2 bases and at J to 8 bases, leaving 11 bases not matched to a gene. The CDR3 contains 17 residues. In germline, CDR1 is MNHNS, CDR2 SASEGT.

CDR3 in amino acids: CASTSGTGRLDEQFF. DNA for the CDR3: TGTGCCAGCACCTCCGGGACAGGTCGACTTGATGAGCAGTTCTTC. The chain uses TRBV6-5 and TRBJ2-1; 8 bases agree with TRBD1. Germline V gene data show CDR1 as MNHEY and CDR2 as SVGAGI. This CDR3 has 15 amino acids. After removal of 7 bases from V and 8 bases from J, the junction contained 13 bases not matched to a gene.

The J gene is TRBJ2-1, the V gene TRBV28; 8 bases are a match to TRBD2. The germline gives CDR1 MDHEN, CDR2 SYDVKM. The CDR3 contains 15 residues. After removal of 3 bases from V and 2 bases from J, the junction contained 3 bases not matched to a gene. The CDR3 DNA follows: TGTGCCAGCAGTTTGCGGGGGGTAGCCTACAATGAGCAGTTCTTC. It encodes CASSLRGVAYNEQFF. Together with reference TRBV28 and TRBJ2-1, the CDR3 gives the full variable domain: DVKVTQSSRYLVKRTGEKVFLECVQDMDHENMFWYRQDPGLGLRLIYFSYDVKMKEKGDIPEGYSVSREKKERFSLILESASTNQTSMYLCASSLRGVAYNEQFFGPGTRLTVL.

The V call is TRBV11-2, the J call TRBJ1-1, with D possibly being TRBD1 (6 bases). Per germline, CDR1 SGHAT and CDR2 FQNNGV. This CDR3 spans 14 amino acids. Trimming left V 5 bases short and J 2 bases short, with 12 bases between. CDR3 loop: CASSLGGANTEAFF. The CDR3, as DNA: TGTGCCAGCAGCCTGGGGGGGGCTAACACTGAAGCTTTCTTT.

This chain connects TRBV19 to TRBJ2-5; 9 nucleotides line up with TRBD2. From germline, CDR1 is LNHDA and CDR2 SQIVND (reference sequence). The V segment lost 3 bases and the J segment 4 bases; nucleotides outside the gene matches: 9. The CDR3 runs 16 residues. CDR3 coding DNA: TGTGCCAGTAGTATCGGGGCGGGAGGGGATGGAGAGACCCAGTACTTC. Translated, it gives CASSIGAGGDGETQYF.

The chain recombines TRBV9 with TRBJ1-2, with 9 bases that match TRBD1. Trimming at V came to 4 bases and at J to 4 bases, leaving 20 bases not matched to a gene. The CDR3 spans 19 residues. The germline gives CDR1 SGDLS, CDR2 YYNGEE. CDR3 protein: CASSLQRGQGGTRFYGYTF. The DNA for the CDR3 is TGTGCCAGCAGCTTGCAGAGGGGACAGGGCGGAACGCGTTTCTATGGCTACACCTTC.

V and J are TRBV29-1 and TRBJ1-5; 8 nucleotides align to TRBD1. This CDR3 has 13 amino acids. The germline gives CDR1 SQVTM, CDR2 ANQGSEA. The V segment lost 5 bases and the J segment 1 base; nucleotides outside the gene matches: 1. The CDR3 sequence is CSVTGGSNQPQHF. DNA of the CDR3: TGCAGCGTTACAGGGGGAAGCAATCAGCCCCAGCATTTT.

The rearrangement joins TRBV9 to TRBJ1-2; 8 nucleotides align to TRBD1. The trim removed 7 bases at V and 5 bases at J, leaving 4 bases unmatched. Germline V CDR1 and CDR2: SGDLS, YYNGEE. The CDR3 consists of 12 residues. The CDR3 region is CASYQGAYGYTF. Written as DNA, the CDR3 is TGTGCCAGCTATCAGGGGGCGTATGGCTACACCTTC.

Notes on this clone: One end of the junction fails to match germline, which may point to a read error. The sample has other DNA sequences that encode this CDR3 too. V gene TRBV9 combines with J gene TRBJ1-1; D call uncertain. The length of the CDR3 is 14 residues. CDR1 and CDR2 from the germline V gene are SGDLS and YYNGEE. In DNA, the CDR3 is TGTGCCAGCAGTGTAGATTTACGGCCGGGGGAAGCTTTCTTT. This sequence encodes CASSVDLRPGEAFF.

This clone showed up just once. This chain uses TRBV6-6 with TRBJ1-2; 10 bases map to TRBD1. CDR1 and CDR2 (germline): MNHNY, SVGAGI (reference sequence). The CDR3 runs to 14 residues. V dropped 2 bases and J dropped 5; count of bases not matched to a gene: 2. CDR3 loop: CASSYRDRGYGYTF. The DNA of the CDR3 is TGTGCCAGCAGTTACCGGGACAGGGGATATGGCTACACCTTC.

The V call is TRBV10-2, the J call TRBJ2-1, with D hard to call. V was clipped by 4 bases and J by 2 bases, with 12 bases between them. The CDR3 sequence is 15 residues long. CDR1 WSHSY and CDR2 SAAADI come from the germline V gene. CDR3: CASSVGSEAYNEQFF. CDR3 bases: TGCGCCAGCAGTGTTGGCAGCGAGGCCTACAATGAGCAGTTCTTC.

The rearrangement joins TRBV10-3 to TRBJ2-1; TRBD2 agrees at 9 bases. The CDR3 is 16 amino acids. Trimming removed 3 bases from V and 4 bases from J; junction bases left unmatched: 7. CDR1 and CDR2 from the germline V gene are ENHRY and SYGVKD. The CDR3 loop is CAISELLAGQYNEQFF. In DNA form, the CDR3 reads TGTGCCATCAGTGAACTACTAGCGGGCCAATACAATGAGCAGTTCTTC.

V is TRBV19 and J is TRBJ2-2; D is undetermined. Trimming took 5 bases from V and 5 from J, leaving 15 bases between them. Germline-derived CDR1 and CDR2 are LNHDA and SQIVND (reference sequence). This CDR3 spans 15 amino acids. In nucleotides, the CDR3 is TGTGCCAGTAGTGCCAACCCCCCCGGTACCGGGGAGCTGTTTTTT. Protein product: CASSANPPGTGELFF.

As regards this clone: Its ends do not fully match the called genes, so a read error is possible. The identical CDR3 is also encoded by other nucleotide sequences in the sample. The rearrangement uses TRBV9 and TRBJ2-1; TRBD2 matches at 9 bases. Germline V CDR1 and CDR2: SGDLS, YYNGEE. This CDR3 is 15 amino acids long. CDR3 region: CASSESGGTYNEQFF. CDR3 coding DNA: TGCGCCAGCAGCGAAAGCGGGGGGACCTACAATGAGCAGTTCTTC.

This chain links TRBV27 with TRBJ2-1; D may be TRBD2 (5 bases). Per germline, CDR1 MNHEY and CDR2 SMNVEV (reference sequence). V lost 8 bases and J 7 bases, leaving 15 bases between the germline ends. CDR3 length equals 13 residues. CDR3 region: CASAWASGNEQFF. CDR3 nucleotide sequence: TGTGCCAGCGCCTGGGCTTCGGGAAATGAGCAGTTCTTC.

The chain couples TRBV6-6 to TRBJ2-2, with TRBD2 matching over 8 bases. Per the germline V gene, CDR1 is MNHNY and CDR2 is SVGAGI (reference sequence). This CDR3 has 15 residues. V lost 2 bases and J lost 4; bases outside the gene matches: 3. The CDR3 reads CASSYGGRFTGELFF. Written as DNA, the CDR3 is TGTGCCAGCAGTTACGGCGGGAGGTTCACCGGGGAGCTGTTTTTT.

This sequence joins TRBV5-5 and TRBJ1-4; D perhaps matches TRBD1 (6 bases). There are 15 residues in the CDR3. V gave up 4 bases and J gave up 10 bases, with 20 bases separating them. Germline loops: CDR1 SGHKS, CDR2 YYEKEE (reference sequence). CDR3 sequence reads: CASSEGQSNKGKLFF. DNA of the CDR3: TGTGCCAGCAGCGAAGGACAGTCGAACAAGGGAAAACTGTTTTTT.

The CDR3 here is CASTLPDYGYTF. The CDR3 nucleotides read TGTGCCAGCACCCTCCCGGACTATGGCTACACCTTC. J is TRBJ1-2 and V is TRBV6-5; D is uncertain. Germline CDR1 reads MNHEY; CDR2 reads SVGAGI. This CDR3 spans 12 amino acids. V lost 7 bases and J lost 3, with 9 bases in between.

V is TRBV11-1 and J is TRBJ2-3; 9 nucleotides align to TRBD2. This CDR3 is built from 14 residues. V lost 3 bases to trimming and J lost 6 bases; unmatched junction nucleotides: 4. Germline V gene sequence: CDR1 SGHAT, CDR2 FQDESV (reference sequence). CDR3 bases: TGTGCCAGCAGCTTCGGACTAGCGCCGGATACGCAGTATTTT. This gives the protein CASSFGLAPDTQYF.

V gene TRBV18 combines with J gene TRBJ2-7, with D perhaps being TRBD1 or TRBD2 (5 bases each). Germline lookup yields CDR1 KGHSH and CDR2 LQKENI. The V and J ends lost 4 bases and 5 bases respectively, with 9 bases between them. This CDR3 has 12 amino acids. The DNA of the CDR3 is TGTGCCAGCTCACTGGGACGGGACGAGCAGTACTTC. It is translated as CASSLGRDEQYF.

This clone has just one count. This rearrangement joins TRBV6-6 to TRBJ2-7; D not certain. Trimming cost V 2 bases and J 2 bases, with 1 base left between them. The germline gives CDR1 MNHNY, CDR2 SVGAGI (reference sequence). The CDR3 loop spans 11 amino acids. CDR3 sequence: CASSYTYEQYF. The CDR3 DNA sequence: TGTGCCAGCAGTTACACCTACGAGCAGTACTTC.

V usage is TRBV6-6 and J usage is TRBJ2-1; 8 bases match TRBD2. Looked up from germline, CDR1 is MNHNY and CDR2 is SVGAGI (reference sequence). The CDR3 consists of 14 residues. The junction had 10 bases not matched to a gene; V was cut back by 6 bases and J by 9 bases. The CDR3 here is CASRRPGLVTEQFF. The CDR3 DNA reads as TGTGCCAGCAGACGACCGGGACTAGTGACTGAGCAGTTCTTC.

This chain links TRBV5-1 with TRBJ2-7; D is perhaps TRBD1 (6 bases). V was pared by 0 bases and J by 2 bases, with 9 bases between. The CDR3 has 14 amino acids. In germline, CDR1 is SGHRS, CDR2 YFSETQ. In nucleotides, the CDR3 is TGCGCCAGCAGCTTGGAACAGGGACCCTACGAGCAGTACTTC. Translation: CASSLEQGPYEQYF.